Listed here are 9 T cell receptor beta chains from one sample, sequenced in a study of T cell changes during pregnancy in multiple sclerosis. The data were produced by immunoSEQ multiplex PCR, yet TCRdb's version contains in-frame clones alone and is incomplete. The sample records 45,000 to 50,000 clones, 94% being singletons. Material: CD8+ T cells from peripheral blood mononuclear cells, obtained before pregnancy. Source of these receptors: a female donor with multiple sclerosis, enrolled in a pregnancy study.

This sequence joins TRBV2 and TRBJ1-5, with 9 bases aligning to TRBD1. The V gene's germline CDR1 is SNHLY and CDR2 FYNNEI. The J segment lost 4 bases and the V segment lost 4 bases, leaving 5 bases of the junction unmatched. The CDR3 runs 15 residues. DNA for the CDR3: TGTGCCAGCAGTGTTAAGGGACAGGGAAATCAGCCCCAGCATTTT. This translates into CASSVKGQGNQPQHF.

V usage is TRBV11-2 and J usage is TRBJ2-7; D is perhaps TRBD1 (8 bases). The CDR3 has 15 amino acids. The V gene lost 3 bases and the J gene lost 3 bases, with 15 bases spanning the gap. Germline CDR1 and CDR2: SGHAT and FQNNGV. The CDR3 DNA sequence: TGTGCCAGCAGCTTTACAGGGGGGGGCTTCTACGAGCAGTACTTC. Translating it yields CASSFTGGGFYEQYF.

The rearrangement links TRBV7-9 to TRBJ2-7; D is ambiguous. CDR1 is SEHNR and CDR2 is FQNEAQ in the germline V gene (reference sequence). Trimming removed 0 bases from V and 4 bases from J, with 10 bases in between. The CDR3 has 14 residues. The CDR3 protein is CASSLALSTYEQYF. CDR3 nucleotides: TGTGCCAGCAGCTTAGCGCTCTCGACTTACGAGCAGTACTTC.

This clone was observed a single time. In DNA, the CDR3 is TGTGCCAGCAGTTCCCCCGTTAGCGGGAGAGCTAGTGGCAATGAGCAGTTCTTC. Translated, it gives CASSSPVSGRASGNEQFF. This sequence joins TRBV28 and TRBJ2-1, with 9 bases identical to TRBD2. The ends lost 4 bases at V and 6 bases at J; junction bases unmatched: 16. The germline gives CDR1 MDHEN, CDR2 SYDVKM. CDR3 length equals 18 residues.

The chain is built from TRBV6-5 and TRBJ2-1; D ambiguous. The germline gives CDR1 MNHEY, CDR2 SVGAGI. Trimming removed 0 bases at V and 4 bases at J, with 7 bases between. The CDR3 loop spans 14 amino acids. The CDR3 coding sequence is TGTGCCAGCAGTTACTCGAGTGCTTACAATGAGCAGTTCTTC. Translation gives CASSYSSAYNEQFF.

CDR3: CASSPGSGGHEQYF. CDR3 DNA: TGTGCCAGCAGCCCGGGGTCGGGGGGCCACGAGCAGTACTTC. The rearrangement uses TRBV7-6 and TRBJ2-7, with TRBD2 as a possible D gene (7 bases). The CDR3 is 14 residues long. The germline V and J ends were trimmed by 5 bases and 5 bases, with 16 bases remaining between them. Germline V gene sequence: CDR1 SGHVS, CDR2 FNYEAQ.

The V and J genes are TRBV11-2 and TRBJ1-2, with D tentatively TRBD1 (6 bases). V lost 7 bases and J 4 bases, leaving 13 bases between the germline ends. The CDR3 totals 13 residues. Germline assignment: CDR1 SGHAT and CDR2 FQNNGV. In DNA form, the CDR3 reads TGTGCCAGCACCGTTGAGGGGGTCTATGGCTACACCTTC. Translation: CASTVEGVYGYTF.

The CDR3 reads CASSVGTGAEKLFF. Here the CDR3 DNA reads TGTGCCAGCAGCGTCGGGACAGGGGCCGAAAAACTGTTTTTT. The chain combines TRBV11-2 with TRBJ1-4; 10 bases are a match to TRBD1. This CDR3 is built from 14 residues. The V and J ends lost 5 bases and 8 bases, in that order; junction bases with no gene match: 5. Germline CDR1 SGHAT, CDR2 FQNNGV.

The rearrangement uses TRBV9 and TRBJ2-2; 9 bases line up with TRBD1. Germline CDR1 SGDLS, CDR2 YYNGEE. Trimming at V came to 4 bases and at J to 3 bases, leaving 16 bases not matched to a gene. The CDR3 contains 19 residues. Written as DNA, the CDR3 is TGTGCCAGCAGCTCCCAAGGGTTTTGGAGGACAGGGGACACCGGGGAGCTGTTTTTT. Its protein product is CASSSQGFWRTGDTGELFF. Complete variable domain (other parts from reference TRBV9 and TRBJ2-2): DSGVTQTPKHLITATGQRVTLRCSPRSGDLSVYWYQQSLDQGLQFLIQYYNGEERAKGNILERFSAQQFPDLHSELNLSSLELGDSALYFCASSSQGFWRTGDTGELFFGEGSRLTVL.